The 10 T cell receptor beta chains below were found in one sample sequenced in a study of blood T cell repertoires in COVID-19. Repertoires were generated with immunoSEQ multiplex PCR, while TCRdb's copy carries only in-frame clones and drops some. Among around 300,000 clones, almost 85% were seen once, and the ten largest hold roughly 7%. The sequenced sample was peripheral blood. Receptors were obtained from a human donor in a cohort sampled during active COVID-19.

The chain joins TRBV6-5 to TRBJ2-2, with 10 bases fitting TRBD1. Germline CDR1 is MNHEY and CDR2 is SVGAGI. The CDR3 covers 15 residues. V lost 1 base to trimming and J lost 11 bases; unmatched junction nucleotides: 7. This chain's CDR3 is CASSYYGTGDLELFF. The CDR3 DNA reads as TGTGCCAGCAGTTACTACGGGACAGGGGATTTAGAGCTGTTTTTT.

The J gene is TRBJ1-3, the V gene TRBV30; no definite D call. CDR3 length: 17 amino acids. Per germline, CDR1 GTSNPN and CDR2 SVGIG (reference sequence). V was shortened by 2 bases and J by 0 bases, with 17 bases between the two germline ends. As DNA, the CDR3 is TGTGCCTGGAGTTTGGTGCGGAGCCTCCCCTCTGGAAACACCATATATTTT. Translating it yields CAWSLVRSLPSGNTIYF.

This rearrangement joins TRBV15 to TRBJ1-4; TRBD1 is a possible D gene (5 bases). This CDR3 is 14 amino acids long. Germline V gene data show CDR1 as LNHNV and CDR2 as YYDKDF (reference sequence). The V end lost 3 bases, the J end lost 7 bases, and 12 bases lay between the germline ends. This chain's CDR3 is CATSSPGRTEKLFF. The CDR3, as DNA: TGTGCCACCAGCAGTCCAGGGAGGACTGAAAAACTGTTTTTT.

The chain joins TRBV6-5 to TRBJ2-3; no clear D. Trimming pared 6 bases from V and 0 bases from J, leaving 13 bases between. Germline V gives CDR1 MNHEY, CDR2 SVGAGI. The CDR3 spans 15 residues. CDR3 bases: TGTGCCAGCAGATTCGTGAGAACTAGCACAGATACGCAGTATTTT. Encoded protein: CASRFVRTSTDTQYF.

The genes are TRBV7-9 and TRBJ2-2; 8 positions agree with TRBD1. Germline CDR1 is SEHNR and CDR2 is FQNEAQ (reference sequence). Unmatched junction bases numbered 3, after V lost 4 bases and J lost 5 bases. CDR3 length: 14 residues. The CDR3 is CASSYTGGTGELFF. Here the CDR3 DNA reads TGTGCCAGCAGCTATACAGGGGGGACCGGGGAGCTGTTTTTT.

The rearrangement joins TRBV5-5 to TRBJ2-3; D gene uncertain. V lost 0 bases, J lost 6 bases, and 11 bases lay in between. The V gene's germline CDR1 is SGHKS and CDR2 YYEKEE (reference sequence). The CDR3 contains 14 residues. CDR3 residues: CASSLVGPSDTQYF. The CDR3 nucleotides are TGTGCCAGCAGCTTGGTTGGGCCCTCGGATACGCAGTATTTT.

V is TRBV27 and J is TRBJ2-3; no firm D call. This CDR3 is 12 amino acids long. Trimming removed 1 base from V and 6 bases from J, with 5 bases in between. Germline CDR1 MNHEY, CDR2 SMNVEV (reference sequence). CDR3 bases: TGTGCCAGCAGTTTATTGCAGGATACGCAGTATTTT. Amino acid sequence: CASSLLQDTQYF.

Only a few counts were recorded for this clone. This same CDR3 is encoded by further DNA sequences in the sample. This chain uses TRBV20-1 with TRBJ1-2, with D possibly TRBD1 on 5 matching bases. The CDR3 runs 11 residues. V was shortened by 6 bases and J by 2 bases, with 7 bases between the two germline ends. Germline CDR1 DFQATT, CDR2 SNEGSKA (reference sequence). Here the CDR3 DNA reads TGCAGTGCCAGACAGAACTATGGCTACACCTTC. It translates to CSARQNYGYTF.

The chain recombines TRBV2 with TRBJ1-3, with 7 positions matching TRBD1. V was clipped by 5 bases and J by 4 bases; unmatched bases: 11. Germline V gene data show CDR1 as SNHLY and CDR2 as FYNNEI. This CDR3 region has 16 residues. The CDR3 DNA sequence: TGTGCCAGCAGTCAGGACAGGAGCATACTCGGAAACACCATATATTTT. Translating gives CASSQDRSILGNTIYF. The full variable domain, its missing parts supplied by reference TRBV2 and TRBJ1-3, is EPEVTQTPSHQVTQMGQEVILRCVPISNHLYFYWYRQILGQKVEFLVSFYNNEISEKSEIFDDQFSVERPDGSNFTLKIRSTKLEDSAMYFCASSQDRSILGNTIYFGEGSWLTVV.

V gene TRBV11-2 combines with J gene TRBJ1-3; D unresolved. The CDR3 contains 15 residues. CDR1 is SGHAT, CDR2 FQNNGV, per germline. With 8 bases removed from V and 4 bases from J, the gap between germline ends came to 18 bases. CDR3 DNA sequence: TGTGCCAGCCGCTCCACGAGGAGCGGAGGAAACACCATATATTTT. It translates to CASRSTRSGGNTIYF. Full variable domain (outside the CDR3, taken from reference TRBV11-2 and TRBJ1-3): EAGVAQSPRYKIIEKRQSVAFWCNPISGHATLYWYQQILGQGPKLLIQFQNNGVVDDSQLPKDRFSAERLKGVDSTLKIQPAKLEDSAVYLCASRSTRSGGNTIYFGEGSWLTVV.